This TCR beta chain comes out of a study of cytomegalovirus exposure and HLA in healthy donors. Background on the study: Later, an analysis reported that the 120 or so validation repertoires had used the same platform as the approximately 690 first-cohort repertoires. Study-wide results and limits: Reports described diagnosis of cytomegalovirus status by the classifier as highly specific and sensitive. In the 95 to 150 validation repertoires, a later analysis found that first-cohort TCR clusters tended to co-occur.

Remarks on this clone: The antigen is undetermined.

The assay was immunoSEQ multiplex PCR, and TCRdb's table has in-frame clones only and misses some. Here the sample spans about 90,000 clones, 84% being singletons. V dropped 2 bases and J dropped 3 bases, with 8 bases sitting between them. Germline CDR1 reads MNHEY; CDR2 reads SVGAGI. CDR3 length equals 13 residues. What was sequenced was PBMCs. This TCR derives from a woman aged 18-29 years in good health and CMV-seropositive. The chain has TRBV6-5 and TRBJ2-7; a weak D match, TRBD1 (5 bases). The DNA for the CDR3 is TGTGCCAGCAGTTACAGGGGTTACTACGAGCAGTACTTC. Protein product: CASSYRGYYEQYF.